This TCR beta chain was observed in a study of cytomegalovirus exposure and HLA in healthy donors. Turning to this clone: The antigen is undetermined.

Study-wide findings and caveats: Later analysis indicated greater clonal expansion among HLA-associated TCR beta chains than among equally common other chains.

Germline CDR1 is SGHRS and CDR2 is YFSETQ. V lost 3 bases and J lost 8, with 12 bases in between. CDR3 length: 14 residues. In the PCR, 60 Vbeta and 13 Jbeta primers were used. Using immunoSEQ multiplex PCR, the repertoire was profiled, and TCRdb retains in-frame clones only, with some absent. The data contain 200,000 to 250,000 clones, roughly four fifths of them singletons. The V and J genes are TRBV5-1 and TRBJ1-6; tentative D call: TRBD1 (5 bases). The source is a girl aged 2 to 9 in good health and CMV-seronegative. The specimen was PBMCs. The chain's CDR3 is CASSSTWGDSPLHF. CDR3 nucleotides: TGCGCCAGCAGCTCGACCTGGGGGGATTCACCCCTCCACTTT.